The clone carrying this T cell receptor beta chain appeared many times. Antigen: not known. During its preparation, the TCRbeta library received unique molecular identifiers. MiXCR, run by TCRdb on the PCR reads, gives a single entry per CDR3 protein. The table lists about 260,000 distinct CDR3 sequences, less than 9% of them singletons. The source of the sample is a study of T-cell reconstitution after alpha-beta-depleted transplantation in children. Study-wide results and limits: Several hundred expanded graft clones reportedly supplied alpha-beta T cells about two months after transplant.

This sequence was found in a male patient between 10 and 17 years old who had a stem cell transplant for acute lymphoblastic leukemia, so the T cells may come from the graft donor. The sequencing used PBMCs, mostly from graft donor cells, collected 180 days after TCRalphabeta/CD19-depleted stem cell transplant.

The CDR3 sequence: CASSLEGNGYTF. The CDR3, as DNA: TGCGCCAGCAGCTTGGAGGGAAATGGCTACACCTTC. The chain is built from TRBV5-1 and TRBJ1-2; D gene ambiguous. Trimming took 0 bases from V and 6 from J, leaving 6 bases between them. The CDR3 has 12 amino acids. Germline V gene lookup returns CDR1 SGHRS and CDR2 YFSETQ. The variable domain in full, completed from reference TRBV5-1 and TRBJ1-2, reads KAGVTQTPRYLIKTRGQQVTLSCSPISGHRSVSWYQQTPGQGLQFLFEYFSETQRNKGNFPGRFSGRQFSNSRSEMNVSTLELGDSALYLCASSLEGNGYTFGSGTRLTVV.